What follows is one TCR beta chain and its context. Its antigen is currently not known. No much larger clonotype is one base removed from it; base qualities were not supplied. This sample was included in a study of OX40 agonist ivuxolimab in advanced cancers. For the wider study: The costimulatory receptor OX40 (CD134) was targeted by ivuxolimab, a fully human IgG2 agonistic monoclonal antibody. Intravenous ivuxolimab was administered to patients every 2 weeks at six dose levels: 0.01, 0.1, 0.3, 1.5, 3 and 10 mg/kg. Among the 52 dose-escalation patients, around 19 had hepatocellular carcinoma, roughly 15 melanoma, 9 renal cell carcinoma and 9 head and neck cancer. The dose-escalation cohort was roughly 80% male with a mean age of around 64 years, ranging from roughly 23 to 90. Patients were allowed to have had prior anti-PD-1, anti-PD-L1 or anti-CTLA-4 therapy, and roughly two fifths of the dose-escalation patients had been treated with checkpoint inhibitors. Partial responses occurred in three dose-escalation patients: two with cutaneous melanoma and one with hepatocellular carcinoma. The point of sequencing TCRbeta in the periphery was to test whether ivuxolimab changed TCR sequence diversity and drove clonal T-cell expansion. The paper covers the monotherapy dose-escalation part of the phase I ivuxolimab trial, which included N ≈ 52 patients. What the research found in general, with its limitations: Low levels of normalized T-cell clonal expansion were also shown by some nonresponding patients. On average, CD8+ T cells showed more expanded clones than CD4+ T cells after ivuxolimab. At doses from 0.1 to 3.0 mg/kg, clonal expansion was seen in both CD4+ and CD8+ blood T cells between baseline and week 6. The antigen specificity of the peripheral T cells that underwent clonal expansion was not determined. Partial responders in the 0.1-3.0 mg/kg groups had among the lowest normalized peripheral clonal expansion, especially among CD8+ T cells.

Genomic DNA was extracted from sorted cells for sequencing of the TCRbeta CDR3 region. The immunoSEQ Assay was used to sequence the TCRbeta CDR3 regions. What TCRdb holds here is the immuneACCESS table cut down to in-frame rearrangements. Part of the clones is not present; checked against another copy, under half of the missing clones reflect an unresolved V gene, and the others are unexplained. This sample is represented by tens of thousands of clones; more than 80% of them were singletons. The ten largest clones capture roughly 8% of the sample. At the junction V is shortened by 4 bases and J by 0 bases; bases outside the gene matches: 6. The CDR3 contains 15 residues, cysteine and phenylalanine counted. Of all the DNA, just the CDR3 is kept, 45 bases in frame from base 1. Via the germline V gene, CDR1 is SGHRS and CDR2 YFSETQ. Patients with a history of autoimmune disease or receiving systemic immunosuppression were excluded from the trial. Peripheral blood for TCR sequencing was collected from all dose cohorts at baseline, on cycle 4 day 1, and on cycle 7 day 1. Samples were obtained from an open-label, multicenter, first-in-human phase I dose-escalation trial of ivuxolimab. Adults with locally advanced or metastatic head and neck squamous cell, hepatocellular, melanoma or renal cell carcinoma were enrolled in the trial. Before TCR sequencing, CD4+ and CD8+ T cells were separately sorted from peripheral blood.

This sequence was found in an adult with an advanced solid tumor such as melanoma, head and neck, liver or kidney cancer. This specimen consisted of CD4+ or CD8+ T cells sorted from blood, obtained in a trial of the OX40 agonist ivuxolimab. The rearranged chain carries TRBV5-1 and TRBJ2-5, with 7 bases aligning to TRBD2. For the CDR3, the sequence is CASSRSSGDQETQYF. The DNA sequence is TGCGCCAGCAGCCGATCTAGCGGCGACCAAGAGACCCAGTACTTC. The full variable domain, with segments outside the CDR3 supplied by the reference TRBV5-1 and TRBJ2-5 proteins, appears as KAGVTQTPRYLIKTRGQQVTLSCSPISGHRSVSWYQQTPGQGLQFLFEYFSETQRNKGNFPGRFSGRQFSNSRSEMNVSTLELGDSALYLCASSRSSGDQETQYFGPGTRLLVL.